The TCR beta chain under discussion was sequenced for a study of blood T cell repertoires in COVID-19 (dated by TCRdb to the early 2020s). Regarding the study in general: The collaborator samples originated in the United States, Italy and Spain and spanned the acute and convalescent phases of COVID-19. The material from the prospective study consisted of cDNA or gDNA derived from T cells, B-cell-depleted T cells, or PBMCs. The sample metadata nearly always contained a de-identified subject ID, COVID-19 status, age in years and sex. Subjects who had been exposed to COVID-19, were actively infected with it, or had recovered from it provided the deeply sampled blood TCRbeta repertoires that made up the dataset. Samples came from the ongoing ImmuneRACE study (first 160 participants) plus 1,254 subjects from 6 global collaborators. HLA class I and class II types, where available, came from metadata supplied by the sample provider rather than from assay-based typing. The repertoires were released in a freely available public database meant as a resource for research on the immune response to SARS-CoV-2.

Study-wide conclusions, independent of this receptor: How much clinical and demographic metadata was included differed by source and by participant, and the metadata was provided uncurated.

Note on this clone: The specificity of this receptor is unknown. Nothing much larger sits one base from this clone, and base qualities are not available.

TCRbeta CDR3 regions were amplified from genomic DNA using the immunoSEQ Assay, a bias-controlled multiplex PCR. From the authors' description of their analysis: The number of nucleated cells in each sample was estimated by amplification of reference gene primers within the assay. Sequence reads were collapsed and filtered to measure the absolute abundance of every unique TCRbeta CDR3 rearrangement. Productive Simpson clonality was computed per sample as the square root of Simpson's diversity index over productive rearrangements. TCRdb obtained this table from immuneACCESS and retained in-frame rearrangements with V and J assigned. These tables miss some clones; where compared with another copy, unresolved V genes account for less than half of the shortfall, and the remainder is unexplained. The DNA gave D and trimming, while V, J and clone size come from that table. The sample table holds about 470,000 clones, of which 75% to 90% were seen once. The ten largest clones capture 0.65% to 0.9% of the sample.

Enrolling through a virtual design, the prospective study's participants ranged in age from roughly 18 to 89 years and lived across some 23 United States geographic areas. To assign participants to cohorts, the prospective study relied on clinical history that participants themselves reported in a screening survey and a study questionnaire. Recovered participants in ImmuneRACE Cohort 3 were defined by two consecutive negative NP/OP PCR tests, clearance by a healthcare professional, or resolution of symptoms. Mobile phlebotomists in the prospective study collected whole blood, serum and a nasopharyngeal or oropharyngeal swab from every participant. Participants in the prospective study had the option to provide additional blood draws and questionnaires over an approximately 2-month period. Before DNA extraction, blood samples from the prospective study were shipped at room temperature or frozen.

Sample: PBMCs or T cells enriched from blood (not recorded which). The receptor's source is a woman under 30 who had recovered from COVID-19.

The CDR3 here reads CASSQRDYGGYEQYF. The DNA sequence follows: TGCGCCAGCAGCCAACGGGACTACGGGGGGTACGAGCAGTACTTC. The receptor chain draws on TRBV4-1 and TRBJ2-7; TRBD2 aligns with 7 central bases. CDR1 and CDR2 (MGHRA, YSYEKL) derive from the germline V gene. After removal of 2 bases from V and 4 bases from J, the junction retains 8 bases not matched to a gene. Taken from cysteine to phenylalanine, the CDR3 has 15 residues. Of the read, only the CDR3 DNA is kept; its 45 bases are in frame from base 1.